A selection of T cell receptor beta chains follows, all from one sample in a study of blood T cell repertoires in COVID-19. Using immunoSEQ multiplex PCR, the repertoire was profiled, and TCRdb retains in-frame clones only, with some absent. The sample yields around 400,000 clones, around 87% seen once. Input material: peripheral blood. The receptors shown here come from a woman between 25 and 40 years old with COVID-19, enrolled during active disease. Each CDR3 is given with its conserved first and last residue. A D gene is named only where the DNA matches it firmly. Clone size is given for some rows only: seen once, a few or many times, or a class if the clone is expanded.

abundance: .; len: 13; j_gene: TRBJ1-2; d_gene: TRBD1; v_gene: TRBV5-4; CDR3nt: TGTGCCAGCAGGGGACAGGCTAACTATGGCTACACCTTC; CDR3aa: CASRGQANYGYTF
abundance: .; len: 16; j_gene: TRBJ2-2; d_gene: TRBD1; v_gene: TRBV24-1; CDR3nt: TGTGCCACCAGTGACGAAGACAGGGGTGGCACCGGGGAGCTGTTTTTT; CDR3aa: CATSDEDRGGTGELFF
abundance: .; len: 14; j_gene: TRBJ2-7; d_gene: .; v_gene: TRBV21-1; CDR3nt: TGTGCCAGCAGCCGCTCGGGACAGGGTGCCGAGCAGTACTTC; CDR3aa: CASSRSGQGAEQYF
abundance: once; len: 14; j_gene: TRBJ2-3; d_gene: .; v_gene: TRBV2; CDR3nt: TGTGCCAGCAGGGCCGTGGCGGGTCTAGATACGCAGTATTTT; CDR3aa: CASRAVAGLDTQYF
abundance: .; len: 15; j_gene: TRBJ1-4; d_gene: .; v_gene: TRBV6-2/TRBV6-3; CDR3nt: TGTGCCAGCAGTTACAGCCCGACAGTGGGTGAAAAACTGTTTTTT; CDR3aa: CASSYSPTVGEKLFF
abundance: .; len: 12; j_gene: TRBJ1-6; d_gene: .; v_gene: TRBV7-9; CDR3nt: TGTGCCAGCAGCCCCGGGAACTCACCCCTCCACTTT; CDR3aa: CASSPGNSPLHF
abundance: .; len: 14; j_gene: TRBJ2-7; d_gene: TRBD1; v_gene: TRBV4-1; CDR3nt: TGCGCCAGCAGATCCGGGACAGGGGTTCGCGAGCAGTACTTC; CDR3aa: CASRSGTGVREQYF
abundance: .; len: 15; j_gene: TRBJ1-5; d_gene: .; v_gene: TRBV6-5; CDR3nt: TGTGCCAGCAGTTCCAAGACGGGAGGCGATCAGCCCCAGCATTTT; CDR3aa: CASSSKTGGDQPQHF
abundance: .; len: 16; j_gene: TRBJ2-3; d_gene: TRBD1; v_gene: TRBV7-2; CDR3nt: TGTGCCAGCAGCTCGTGGGACAGGGAGAGCACAGATACGCAGTATTTT; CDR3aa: CASSSWDRESTDTQYF
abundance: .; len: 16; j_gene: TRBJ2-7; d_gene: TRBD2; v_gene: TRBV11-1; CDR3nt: TGTGCCAGCAGCTTAGTCGGCAGCGGGAGTGGGTACGAGCAGTACTTC; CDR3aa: CASSLVGSGSGYEQYF
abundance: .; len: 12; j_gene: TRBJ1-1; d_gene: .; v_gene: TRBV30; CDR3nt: TGTGCCTGGAGACGGGGAAGCACTGAAGCTTTCTTT; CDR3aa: CAWRRGSTEAFF
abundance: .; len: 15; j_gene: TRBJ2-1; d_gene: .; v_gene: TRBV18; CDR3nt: TGTGCCAGCTCCCGAGACTCGTCCACCTACAATGAGCAGTTCTTC; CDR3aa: CASSRDSSTYNEQFF
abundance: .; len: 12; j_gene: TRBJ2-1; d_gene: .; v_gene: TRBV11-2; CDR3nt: TGTGCCAGCAGCTTCCCGAGGAGTGAGCAGTTCTTC; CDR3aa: CASSFPRSEQFF
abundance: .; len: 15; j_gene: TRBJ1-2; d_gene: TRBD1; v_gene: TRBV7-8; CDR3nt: TGTGCCAGCAGCTTAGGGGACAGGCCCAACTATGGCTACACCTTC; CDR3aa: CASSLGDRPNYGYTF
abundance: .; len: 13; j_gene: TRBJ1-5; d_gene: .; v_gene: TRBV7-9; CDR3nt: TGTGCCAGCAGCGCGCTTCCCAATCAGCCCCAGCATTTT; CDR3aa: CASSALPNQPQHF
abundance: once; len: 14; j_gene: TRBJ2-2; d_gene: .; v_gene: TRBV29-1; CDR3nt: TGCAGCGTTTCTACAGTAACGAACACCGGGGAGCTGTTTTTT; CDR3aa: CSVSTVTNTGELFF
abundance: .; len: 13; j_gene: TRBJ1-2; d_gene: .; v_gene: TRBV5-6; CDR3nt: TGTGCCAGCAGACTCTCAGGGGACCGCGGCTACACCTTC; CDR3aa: CASRLSGDRGYTF
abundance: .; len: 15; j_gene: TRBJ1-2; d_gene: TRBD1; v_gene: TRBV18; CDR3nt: TGTGCCAGCTCACCGGGACAGGGGGTTAACTATGGCTACACCTTC; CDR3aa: CASSPGQGVNYGYTF
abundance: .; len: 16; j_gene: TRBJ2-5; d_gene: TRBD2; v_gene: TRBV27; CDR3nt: TGTGCCAGCAGTTTACTTGGCGGGAGGGGAGGAGAGACCCAGTACTTC; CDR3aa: CASSLLGGRGGETQYF